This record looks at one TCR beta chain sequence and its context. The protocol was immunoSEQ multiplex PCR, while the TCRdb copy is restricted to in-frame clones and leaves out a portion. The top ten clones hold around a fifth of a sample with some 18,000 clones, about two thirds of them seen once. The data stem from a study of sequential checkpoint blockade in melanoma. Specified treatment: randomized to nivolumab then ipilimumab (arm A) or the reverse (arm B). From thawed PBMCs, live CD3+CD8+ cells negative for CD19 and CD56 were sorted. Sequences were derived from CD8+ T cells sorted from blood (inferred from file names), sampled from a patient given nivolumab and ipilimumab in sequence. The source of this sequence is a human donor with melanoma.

Here the CDR3 reads CASSVATGLDEQYF. CDR3 DNA: TGTGCCAGCAGCGTAGCTACAGGGTTGGACGAGCAGTACTTC. The chain joins TRBV9 to TRBJ2-7; tentatively, D is TRBD1 (6 bases). Germline-derived CDR1 and CDR2 are SGDLS and YYNGEE. CDR3 length: 14 residues. Trimming cost V 0 bases and J 5 bases, with 12 bases left between them.